This TCR beta chain is drawn from a study of blood T cell repertoires in COVID-19. Study-level information: Both acute and convalescent COVID-19 samples were obtained from the United States, Italy and Spain. PBMCs, B-cell-depleted T cells, or T cells provided the cDNA or gDNA that made up the material.

Researchers sorted participants into cohorts using their self-reported clinical history. Per the original data handling: Reference gene primer amplification gave estimated nucleated cell counts. Using immunoSEQ multiplex PCR, the repertoire was profiled, and TCRdb retains in-frame clones only, with some absent. Clone size and V and J calls were adopted from that table, with D and trimming inferred from the DNA. The data hold about 220,000 clones, with about 86% observed a single time. Sequencing was carried out using PBMCs or T cells enriched from blood (not recorded which). This TCR came from a woman between 50 and 59 years old with acute COVID-19.

CDR3 sequence reads: CASSDRSNQPQHF. In nucleotides, the CDR3 is TGCGCCAGCTCTGACAGAAGCAATCAGCCCCAGCATTTT. The chain links TRBV10-2 to TRBJ1-5; D may be TRBD1 (5 bases). V lost 8 bases and J lost 1, with 9 bases in between. This CDR3 region has 13 residues. CDR1 and CDR2 from the germline V gene are WSHSY and SAAADI.